This TCR beta chain was captured in a study of blood T cell repertoires in COVID-19. The wider study: Samples came from the United States, Italy and Spain, spanning acute and convalescent COVID-19. Sources were T cells, B-cell-depleted T cells, or PBMCs; the material itself was cDNA or gDNA.

In the original processing: Using reference gene primer amplification, nucleated cell counts were estimated. Clones were sequenced by immunoSEQ multiplex PCR, and TCRdb holds only the in-frame ones, with some missing. V and J calls and clone size are copied from that table; D and trimming were computed from the DNA. The sample contains some 250,000 clones, more than 70% of which appear only once. V gave up 1 base and J gave up 9 bases; unmatched junction bases: 16. This CDR3 contains 19 residues. The V gene's germline CDR1 is LGHDT and CDR2 YNNKEL (reference sequence). The chain combines TRBV3-1 (or the pseudogene TRBV3-2) with TRBJ2-2, with 11 bases matching TRBD2. The source material was peripheral blood. The receptor comes from a man in his forties with active or convalescent COVID-19. The CDR3 sequence: CASSQGGWLAGGVGRELFF. In DNA, the CDR3 is TGTGCCAGCAGCCAAGGGGGTTGGCTAGCGGGAGGCGTGGGCCGGGAGCTGTTTTTT.